Reported below is one T cell receptor beta chain. These data originate in a study of blood T cell repertoires in COVID-19. The data were produced by immunoSEQ multiplex PCR, yet TCRdb's version contains in-frame clones alone and is incomplete. The sample includes 330,000 or so clones, 80% to 90% of them seen just once. Trimming stripped 5 bases from V and 5 bases from J, with 15 bases between. There are 14 residues in the CDR3. Germline V gives CDR1 MNHEY, CDR2 SMNVEV (reference sequence). The TCR comes from a man aged 25 to 40 who had recovered from COVID-19. V and J are TRBV27 and TRBJ1-2; maybe TRBD1 (5 bases). Sequencing was done on a sample of PBMCs or T cells enriched from blood (not recorded which). The CDR3 protein is CASSNLRGVYGYTF. In nucleotides, the CDR3 is TGTGCCAGCAGTAACCTTCGGGGGGTGTATGGCTACACCTTC.